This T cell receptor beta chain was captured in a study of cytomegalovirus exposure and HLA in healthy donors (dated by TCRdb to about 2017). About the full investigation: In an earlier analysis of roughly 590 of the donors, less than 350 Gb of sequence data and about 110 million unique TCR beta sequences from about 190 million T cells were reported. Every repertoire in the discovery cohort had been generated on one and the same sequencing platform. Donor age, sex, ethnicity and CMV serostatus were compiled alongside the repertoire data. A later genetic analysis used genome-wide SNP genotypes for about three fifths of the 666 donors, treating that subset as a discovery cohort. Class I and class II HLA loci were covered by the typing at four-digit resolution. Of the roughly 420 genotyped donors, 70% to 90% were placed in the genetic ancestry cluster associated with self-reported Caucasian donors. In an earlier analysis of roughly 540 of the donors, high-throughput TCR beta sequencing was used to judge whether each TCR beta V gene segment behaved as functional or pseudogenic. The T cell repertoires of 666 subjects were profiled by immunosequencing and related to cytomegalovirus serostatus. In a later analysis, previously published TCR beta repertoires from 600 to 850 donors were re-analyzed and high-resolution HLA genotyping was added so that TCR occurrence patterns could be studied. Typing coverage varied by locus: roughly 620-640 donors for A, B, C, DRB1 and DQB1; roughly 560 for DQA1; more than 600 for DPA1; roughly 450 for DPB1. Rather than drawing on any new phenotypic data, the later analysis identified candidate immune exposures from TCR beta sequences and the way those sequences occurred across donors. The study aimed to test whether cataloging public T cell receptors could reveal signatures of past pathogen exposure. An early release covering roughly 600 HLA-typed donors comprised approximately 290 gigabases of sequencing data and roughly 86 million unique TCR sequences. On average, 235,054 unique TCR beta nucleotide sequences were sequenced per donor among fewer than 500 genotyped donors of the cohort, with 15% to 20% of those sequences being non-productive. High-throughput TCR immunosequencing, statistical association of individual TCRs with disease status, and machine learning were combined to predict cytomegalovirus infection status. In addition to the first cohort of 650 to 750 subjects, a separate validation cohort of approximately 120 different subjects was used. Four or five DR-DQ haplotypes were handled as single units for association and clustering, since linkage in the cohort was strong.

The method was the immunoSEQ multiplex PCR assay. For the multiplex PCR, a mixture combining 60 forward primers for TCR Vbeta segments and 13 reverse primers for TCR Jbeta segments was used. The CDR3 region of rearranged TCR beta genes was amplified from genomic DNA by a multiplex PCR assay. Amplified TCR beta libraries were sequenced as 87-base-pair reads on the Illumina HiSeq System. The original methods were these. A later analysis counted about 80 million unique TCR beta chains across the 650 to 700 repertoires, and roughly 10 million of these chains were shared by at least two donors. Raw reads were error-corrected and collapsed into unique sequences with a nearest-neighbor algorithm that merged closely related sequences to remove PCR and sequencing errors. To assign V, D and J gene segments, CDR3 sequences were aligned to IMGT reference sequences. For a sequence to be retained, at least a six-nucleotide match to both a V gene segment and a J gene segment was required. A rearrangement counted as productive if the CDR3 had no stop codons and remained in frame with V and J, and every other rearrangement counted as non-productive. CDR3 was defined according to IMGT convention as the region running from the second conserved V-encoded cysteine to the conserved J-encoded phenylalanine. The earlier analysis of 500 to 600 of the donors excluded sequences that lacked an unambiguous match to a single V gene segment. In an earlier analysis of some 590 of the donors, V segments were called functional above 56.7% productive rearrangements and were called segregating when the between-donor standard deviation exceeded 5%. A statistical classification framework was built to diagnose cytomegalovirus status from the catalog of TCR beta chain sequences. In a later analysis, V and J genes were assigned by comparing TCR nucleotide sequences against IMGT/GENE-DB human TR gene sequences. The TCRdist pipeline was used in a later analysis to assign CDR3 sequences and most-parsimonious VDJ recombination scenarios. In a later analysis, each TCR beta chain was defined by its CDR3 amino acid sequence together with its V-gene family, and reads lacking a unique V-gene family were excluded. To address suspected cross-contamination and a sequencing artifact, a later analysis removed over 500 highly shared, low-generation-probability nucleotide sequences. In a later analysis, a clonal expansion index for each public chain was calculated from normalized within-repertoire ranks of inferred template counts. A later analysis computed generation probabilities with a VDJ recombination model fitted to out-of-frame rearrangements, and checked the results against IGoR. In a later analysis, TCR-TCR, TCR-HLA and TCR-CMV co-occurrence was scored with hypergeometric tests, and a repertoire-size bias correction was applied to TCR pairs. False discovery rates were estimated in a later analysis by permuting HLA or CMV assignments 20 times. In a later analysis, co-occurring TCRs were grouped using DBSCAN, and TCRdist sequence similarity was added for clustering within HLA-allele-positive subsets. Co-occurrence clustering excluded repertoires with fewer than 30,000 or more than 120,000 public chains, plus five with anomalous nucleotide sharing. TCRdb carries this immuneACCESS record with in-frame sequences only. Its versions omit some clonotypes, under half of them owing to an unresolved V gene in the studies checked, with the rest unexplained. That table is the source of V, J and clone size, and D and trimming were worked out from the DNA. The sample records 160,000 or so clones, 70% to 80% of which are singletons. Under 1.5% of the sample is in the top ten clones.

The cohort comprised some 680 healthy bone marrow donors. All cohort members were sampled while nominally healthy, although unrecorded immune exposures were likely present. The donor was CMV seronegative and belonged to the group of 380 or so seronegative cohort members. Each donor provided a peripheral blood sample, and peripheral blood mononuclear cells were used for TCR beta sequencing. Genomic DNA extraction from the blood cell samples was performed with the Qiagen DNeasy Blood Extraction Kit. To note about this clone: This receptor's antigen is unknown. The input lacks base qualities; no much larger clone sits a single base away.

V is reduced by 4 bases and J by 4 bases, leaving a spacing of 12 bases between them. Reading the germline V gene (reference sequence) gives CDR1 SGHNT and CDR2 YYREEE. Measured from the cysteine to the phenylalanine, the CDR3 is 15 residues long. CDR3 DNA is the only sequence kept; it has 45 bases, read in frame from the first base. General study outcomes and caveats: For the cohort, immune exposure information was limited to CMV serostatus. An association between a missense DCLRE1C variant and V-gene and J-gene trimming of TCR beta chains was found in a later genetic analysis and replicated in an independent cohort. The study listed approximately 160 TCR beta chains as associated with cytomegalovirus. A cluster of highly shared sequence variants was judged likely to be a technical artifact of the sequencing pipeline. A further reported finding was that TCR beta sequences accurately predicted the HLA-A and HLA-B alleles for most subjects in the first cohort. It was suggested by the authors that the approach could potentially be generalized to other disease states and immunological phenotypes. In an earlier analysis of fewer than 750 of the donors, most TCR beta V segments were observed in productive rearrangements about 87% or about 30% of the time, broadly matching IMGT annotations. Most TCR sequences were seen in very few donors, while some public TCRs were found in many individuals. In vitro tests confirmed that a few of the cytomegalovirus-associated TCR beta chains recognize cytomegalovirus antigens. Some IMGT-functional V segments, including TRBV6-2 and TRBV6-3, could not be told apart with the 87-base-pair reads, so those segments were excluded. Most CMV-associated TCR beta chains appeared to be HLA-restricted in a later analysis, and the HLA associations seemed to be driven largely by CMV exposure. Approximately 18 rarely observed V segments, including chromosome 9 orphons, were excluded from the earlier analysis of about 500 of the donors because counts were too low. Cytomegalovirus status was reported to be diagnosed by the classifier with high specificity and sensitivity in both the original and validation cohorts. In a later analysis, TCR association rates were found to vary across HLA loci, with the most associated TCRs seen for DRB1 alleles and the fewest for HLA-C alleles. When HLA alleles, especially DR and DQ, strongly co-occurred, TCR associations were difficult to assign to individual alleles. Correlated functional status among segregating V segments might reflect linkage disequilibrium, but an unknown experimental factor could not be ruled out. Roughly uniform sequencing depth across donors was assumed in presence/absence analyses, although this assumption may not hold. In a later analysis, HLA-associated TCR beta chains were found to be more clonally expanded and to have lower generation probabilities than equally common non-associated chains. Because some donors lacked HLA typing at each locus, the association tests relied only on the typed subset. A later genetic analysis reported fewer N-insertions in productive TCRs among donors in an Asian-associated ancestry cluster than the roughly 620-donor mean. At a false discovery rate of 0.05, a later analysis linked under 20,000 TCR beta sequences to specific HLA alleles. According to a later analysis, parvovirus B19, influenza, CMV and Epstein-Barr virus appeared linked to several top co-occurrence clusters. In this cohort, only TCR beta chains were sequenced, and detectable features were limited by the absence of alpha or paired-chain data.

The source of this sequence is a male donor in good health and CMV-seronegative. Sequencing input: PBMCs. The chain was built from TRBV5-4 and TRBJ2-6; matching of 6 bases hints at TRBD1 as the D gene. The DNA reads TGTGCCAGCAGCACACAGGGAGTGGGGGCCAACGTCCTGACTTTC. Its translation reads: CASSTQGVGANVLTF.